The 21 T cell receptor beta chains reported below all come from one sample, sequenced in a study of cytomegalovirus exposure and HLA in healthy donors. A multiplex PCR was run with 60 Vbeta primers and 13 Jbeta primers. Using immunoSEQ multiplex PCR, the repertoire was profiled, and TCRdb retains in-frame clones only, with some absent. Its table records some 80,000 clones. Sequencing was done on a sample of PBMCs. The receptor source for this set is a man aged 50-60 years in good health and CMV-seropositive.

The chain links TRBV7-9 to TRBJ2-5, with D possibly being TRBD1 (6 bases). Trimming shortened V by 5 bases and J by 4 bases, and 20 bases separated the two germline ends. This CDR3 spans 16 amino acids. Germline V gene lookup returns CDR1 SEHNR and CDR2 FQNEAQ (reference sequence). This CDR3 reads CASSRRNRVRGETQYF. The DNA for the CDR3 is TGTGCCAGCAGCCGACGAAACAGGGTTAGAGGAGAGACCCAGTACTTC.

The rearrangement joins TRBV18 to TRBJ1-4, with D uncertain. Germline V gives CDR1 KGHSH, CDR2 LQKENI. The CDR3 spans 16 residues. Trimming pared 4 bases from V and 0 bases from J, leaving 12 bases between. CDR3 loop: CASSLPTTATNEKLFF. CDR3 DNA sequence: TGTGCCAGCTCACTGCCGACAACAGCAACTAATGAAAAACTGTTTTTT.

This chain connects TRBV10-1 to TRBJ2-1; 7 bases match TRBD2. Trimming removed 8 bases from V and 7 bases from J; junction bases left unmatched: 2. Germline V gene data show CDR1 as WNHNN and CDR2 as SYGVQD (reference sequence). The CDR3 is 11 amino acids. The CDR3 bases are TGCGCCAGCGGGGGGGGTAATGAGCAGTTCTTC. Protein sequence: CASGGGNEQFF.

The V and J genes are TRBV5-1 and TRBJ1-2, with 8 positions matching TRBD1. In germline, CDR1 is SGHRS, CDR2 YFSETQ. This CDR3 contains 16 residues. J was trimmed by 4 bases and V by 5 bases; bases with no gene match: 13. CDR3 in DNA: TGCGCCAGCAGTGGGGCAGGGGGCGAAGGAGGCTATGGCTACACCTTC. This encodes CASSGAGGEGGYGYTF.

This chain's CDR3 is CASSLKAGQSNEQFF. The CDR3 coding sequence is TGTGCCAGCAGCTTGAAGGCTGGACAGTCCAATGAGCAGTTCTTC. The chain is built from TRBV7-9 and TRBJ2-1; perhaps TRBD1 as D (6 bases). V was clipped by 3 bases and J by 6 bases, with 15 bases between them. Germline CDR1 is SEHNR and CDR2 is FQNEAQ (reference sequence). CDR3 size: 15 residues. The entire variable domain, with the rest obtained from reference TRBV7-9 and TRBJ2-1, is as follows: DTGVSQNPRHKITKRGQNVTFRCDPISEHNRLYWYRQTLGQGPEFLTYFQNEAQLEKSRLLSDRFSAERPKGSFSTLEIQRTEQGDSAMYLCASSLKAGQSNEQFFGPGTRLTVL.

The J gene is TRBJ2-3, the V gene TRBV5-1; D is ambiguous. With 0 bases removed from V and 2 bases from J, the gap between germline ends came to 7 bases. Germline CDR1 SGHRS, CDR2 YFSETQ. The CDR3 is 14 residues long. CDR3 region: CASSLGGTTDTQYF. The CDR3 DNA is TGCGCCAGCAGCTTGGGTGGCACCACAGATACGCAGTATTTT.

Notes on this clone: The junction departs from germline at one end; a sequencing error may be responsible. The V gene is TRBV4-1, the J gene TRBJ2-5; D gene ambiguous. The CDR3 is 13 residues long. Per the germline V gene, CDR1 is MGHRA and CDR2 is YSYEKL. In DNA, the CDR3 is TGCGCCAGCAGCCAATTCATACAAGAGGCCCAGTACTTC. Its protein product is CASSQFIQEAQYF.

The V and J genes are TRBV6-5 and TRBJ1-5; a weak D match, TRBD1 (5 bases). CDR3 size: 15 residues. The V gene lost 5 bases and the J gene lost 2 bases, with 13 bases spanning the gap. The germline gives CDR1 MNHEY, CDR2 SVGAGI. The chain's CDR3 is CASSLQGYGNQPQHF. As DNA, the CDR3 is TGTGCCAGCAGTCTCCAGGGCTATGGCAATCAGCCCCAGCATTTT.

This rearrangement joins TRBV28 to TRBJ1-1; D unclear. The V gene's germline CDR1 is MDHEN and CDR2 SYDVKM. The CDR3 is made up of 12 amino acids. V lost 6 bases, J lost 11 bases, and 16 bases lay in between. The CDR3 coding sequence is TGTGCCAGCAGCTCATTCAGAGGTGATGCTTTCTTT. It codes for CASSSFRGDAFF.

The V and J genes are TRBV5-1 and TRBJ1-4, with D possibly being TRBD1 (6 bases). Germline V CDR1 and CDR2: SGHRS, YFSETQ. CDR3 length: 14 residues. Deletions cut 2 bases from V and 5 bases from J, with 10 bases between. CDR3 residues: CASSFNTGNEKLFF. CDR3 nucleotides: TGCGCCAGCAGCTTCAACACAGGGAATGAAAAACTGTTTTTT.

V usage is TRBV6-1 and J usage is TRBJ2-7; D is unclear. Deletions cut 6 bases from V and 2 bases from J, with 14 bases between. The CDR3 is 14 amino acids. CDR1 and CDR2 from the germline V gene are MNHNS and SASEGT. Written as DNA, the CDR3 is TGTGCCAGCAGCCTCGTTGAGGTTGCCTACGAGCAGTACTTC. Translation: CASSLVEVAYEQYF.

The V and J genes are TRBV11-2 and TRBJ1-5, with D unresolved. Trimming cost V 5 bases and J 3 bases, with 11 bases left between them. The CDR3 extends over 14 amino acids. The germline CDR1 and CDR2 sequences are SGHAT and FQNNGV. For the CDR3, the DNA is TGTGCCAGCAGCCGTACAAATACCAATCAGCCCCAGCATTTT. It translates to CASSRTNTNQPQHF.

In nucleotides, the CDR3 is TGCAGCGTTGAGCGTAGCGGGAGGGCCCCTTACACAGATACGCAGTATTTT. Its translation is CSVERSGRAPYTDTQYF. The rearrangement joins TRBV29-1 to TRBJ2-3, with TRBD2 identical over 11 bases. The length of the CDR3 is 17 residues. CDR1 is SQVTM, CDR2 ANQGSEA, per germline. After removal of 3 bases from V and 2 bases from J, the junction contained 10 bases not matched to a gene.

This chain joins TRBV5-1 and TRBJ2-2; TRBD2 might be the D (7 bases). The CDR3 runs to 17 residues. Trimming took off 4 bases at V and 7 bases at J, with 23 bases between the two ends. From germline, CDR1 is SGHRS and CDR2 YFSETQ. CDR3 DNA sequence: TGCGCCAGCAGCCCCAACCCTAGGGGCGGGGGCGACGGGGAGCTGTTTTTT. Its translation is CASSPNPRGGGDGELFF.

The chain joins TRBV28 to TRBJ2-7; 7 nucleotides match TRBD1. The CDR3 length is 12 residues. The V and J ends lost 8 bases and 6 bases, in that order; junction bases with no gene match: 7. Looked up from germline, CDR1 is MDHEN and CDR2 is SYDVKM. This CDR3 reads CASSSTGAEQYF. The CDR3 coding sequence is TGTGCCAGCTCTTCAACAGGGGCCGAGCAGTACTTC.

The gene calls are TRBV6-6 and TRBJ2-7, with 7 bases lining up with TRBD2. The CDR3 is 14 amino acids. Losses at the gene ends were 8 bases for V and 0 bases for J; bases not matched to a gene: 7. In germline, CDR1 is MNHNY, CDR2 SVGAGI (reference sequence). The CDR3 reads CASFDAGDSYEQYF. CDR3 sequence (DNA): TGTGCCAGCTTCGATGCGGGAGACTCCTACGAGCAGTACTTC.

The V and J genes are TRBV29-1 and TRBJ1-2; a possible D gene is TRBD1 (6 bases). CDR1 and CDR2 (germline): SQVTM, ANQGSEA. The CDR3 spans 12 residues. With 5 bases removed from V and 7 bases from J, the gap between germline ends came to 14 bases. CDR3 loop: CSVKLGAGGYTF. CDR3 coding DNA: TGCAGCGTTAAGTTGGGGGCGGGTGGCTACACCTTC. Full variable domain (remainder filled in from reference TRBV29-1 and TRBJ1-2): SAVISQKPSRDICQRGTSLTIQCQVDSQVTMMFWYRQQPGQSLTLIATANQGSEATYESGFVIDKFPISRPNLTFSTLTVSNMSPEDSSIYLCSVKLGAGGYTFGSGTRLTVV.

The CDR3 loop is CASSLGGSEPQETQYF. The CDR3 region has the DNA TGCGCCAGCAGCTTGGGAGGTTCGGAGCCCCAAGAGACCCAGTACTTC. The chain links TRBV5-1 to TRBJ2-5; D uncertain. Germline V gives CDR1 SGHRS, CDR2 YFSETQ. The CDR3 contains 16 residues. The V gene lost 0 bases and the J gene lost 1 base, with 13 bases spanning the gap.

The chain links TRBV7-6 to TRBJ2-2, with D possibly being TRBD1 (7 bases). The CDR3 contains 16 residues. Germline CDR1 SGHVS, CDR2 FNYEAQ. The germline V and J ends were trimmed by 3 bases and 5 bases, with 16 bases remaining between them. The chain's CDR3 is CASSLGGGGATGELFF. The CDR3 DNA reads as TGTGCCAGCAGCTTGGGAGGAGGGGGCGCGACCGGGGAGCTGTTTTTT.

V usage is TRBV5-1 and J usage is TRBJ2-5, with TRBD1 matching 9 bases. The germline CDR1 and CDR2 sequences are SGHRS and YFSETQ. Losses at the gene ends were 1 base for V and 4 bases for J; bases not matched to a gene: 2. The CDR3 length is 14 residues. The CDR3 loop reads CASSLYRGRETQYF. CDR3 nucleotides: TGCGCCAGCAGCTTGTACAGGGGGCGAGAGACCCAGTACTTC. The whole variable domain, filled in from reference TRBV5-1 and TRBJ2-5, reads KAGVTQTPRYLIKTRGQQVTLSCSPISGHRSVSWYQQTPGQGLQFLFEYFSETQRNKGNFPGRFSGRQFSNSRSEMNVSTLELGDSALYLCASSLYRGRETQYFGPGTRLLVL.

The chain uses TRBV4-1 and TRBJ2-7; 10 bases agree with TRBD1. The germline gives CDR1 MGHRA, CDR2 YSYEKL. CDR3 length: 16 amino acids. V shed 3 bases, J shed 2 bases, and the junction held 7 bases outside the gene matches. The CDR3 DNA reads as TGCGCCAGCAGCCAGTTCGGGACAGGGGTTCCCTACGAGCAGTACTTC. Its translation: CASSQFGTGVPYEQYF.